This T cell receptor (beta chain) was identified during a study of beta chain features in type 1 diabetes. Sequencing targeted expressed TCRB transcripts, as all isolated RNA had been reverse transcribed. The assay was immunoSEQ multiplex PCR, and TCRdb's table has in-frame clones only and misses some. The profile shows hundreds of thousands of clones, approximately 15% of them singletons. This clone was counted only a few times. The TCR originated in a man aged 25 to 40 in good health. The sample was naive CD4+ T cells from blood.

The CDR3 is CASSDQGLTNEKLFF. CDR3 DNA: TGTGCCAGCAGCGACCAGGGTCTCACTAATGAAAAACTGTTTTTT. V gene TRBV7-2 combines with J gene TRBJ1-4, with D possibly matching TRBD1 (5 bases). The CDR3 loop spans 15 amino acids. The germline CDR1 and CDR2 sequences are SGHTA and FQGNSA. The ends were cut back, 5 bases at V and 2 bases at J, with 12 bases in the middle.